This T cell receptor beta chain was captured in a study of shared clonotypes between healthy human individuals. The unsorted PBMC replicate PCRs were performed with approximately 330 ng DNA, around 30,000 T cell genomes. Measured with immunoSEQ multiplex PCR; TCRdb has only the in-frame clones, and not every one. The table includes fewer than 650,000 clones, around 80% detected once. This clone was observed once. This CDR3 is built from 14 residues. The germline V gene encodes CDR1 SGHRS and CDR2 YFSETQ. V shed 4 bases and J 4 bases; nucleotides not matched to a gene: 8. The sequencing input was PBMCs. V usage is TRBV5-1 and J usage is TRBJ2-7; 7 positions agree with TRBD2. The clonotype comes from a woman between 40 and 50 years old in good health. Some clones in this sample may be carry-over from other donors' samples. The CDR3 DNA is TGCGCCAGCAGCCAGGCCGGCGGGGGTTACGAGCAGTACTTC. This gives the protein CASSQAGGGYEQYF.